Presented here are 22 T cell receptor beta chains from one specimen sequenced in a study of CD8+ T cells in alopecia areata. Stated treatment: oral pan-JAK inhibitor, 5-10 mg twice daily. TCR sequencing used cDNA made by reverse transcription of extracted RNA. Produced via immunoSEQ multiplex PCR; TCRdb's table is partial and in-frame only. Here the sample spans some 120,000 clones, 60% to 65% being singletons. The sample in question was CD4+ T cells sorted from blood, obtained at week 4, from a patient treated with tofacitinib. These receptors were obtained from a human donor with alopecia areata.

The table lists this clone with a count of one. V is TRBV29-1 and J is TRBJ2-3; 10 bases agree with TRBD2. CDR3 length: 17 residues. Looked up from germline, CDR1 is SQVTM and CDR2 is ANQGSEA. The J segment lost 5 bases and the V segment lost 0 bases, leaving 11 bases of the junction unmatched. CDR3 loop: CSVEDARGLAYGDTQYF. The CDR3 DNA reads as TGCAGCGTTGAAGATGCCAGGGGACTAGCGTACGGAGATACGCAGTATTTT.

The V gene is TRBV25-1, the J gene TRBJ1-2; TRBD1 aligns across 7 bases. The V gene's germline CDR1 is MGHDK and CDR2 SYGVNS. V was clipped by 5 bases and J by 5 bases; unmatched bases: 5. The CDR3 covers 13 residues. CDR3 in DNA: TGTGCCAGCAGTCCTACAGGGGAATATGGCTACACCTTC. Residues: CASSPTGEYGYTF.

The chain uses TRBV7-2 and TRBJ2-7, with D hard to call. CDR1 is SGHTA and CDR2 is FQGNSA in the germline V gene. The CDR3 covers 13 residues. V was shortened by 5 bases and J by 3 bases, with 11 bases between the two germline ends. CDR3 sequence: CASSPGGRYEQYF. The CDR3 DNA sequence: TGTGCCAGCAGCCCCGGCGGACGCTACGAGCAGTACTTC.

This clone was counted only a few times. This chain uses TRBV18 with TRBJ2-1; TRBD1 agrees at 8 bases. The length of the CDR3 is 17 residues. V lost 4 bases and J lost 5; bases outside the gene matches: 13. Germline assignment: CDR1 KGHSH and CDR2 LQKENI. The CDR3 sequence is CASSRAGQGAMDNEQFF. CDR3 in DNA: TGTGCCAGCTCACGGGCGGGGCAGGGGGCGATGGACAATGAGCAGTTCTTC.

Of note for this clone: A junction end diverges from the germline sequence, so it may reflect a read error. This rearrangement joins TRBV2 to TRBJ1-2, with a weak D call TRBD1 (5 bases). This CDR3 contains 12 residues. The germline gives CDR1 SNHLY, CDR2 FYNNEI. The CDR3 region is CASIEQEYGYTF. Here the CDR3 DNA reads TGTGCCAGCATTGAACAGGAGTATGGCTACACCTTC.

The rearrangement uses TRBV15 and TRBJ2-1; possibly TRBD1 for D (6 bases). The germline gives CDR1 LNHNV, CDR2 YYDKDF (reference sequence). The CDR3 is 15 amino acids. Trimming took off 1 base at V and 4 bases at J, with 11 bases between the two ends. CDR3: CATSRALGAYNEQFF. CDR3 sequence (DNA): TGTGCCACCAGCAGAGCGCTGGGGGCTTACAATGAGCAGTTCTTC. The whole variable domain, remainder taken from reference TRBV15 and TRBJ2-1, is DAMVIQNPRYQVTQFGKPVTLSCSQTLNHNVMYWYQQKSSQAPKLLFHYYDKDFNNEADTPDNFQSRRPNTSFCFLDIRSPGLGDTAMYLCATSRALGAYNEQFFGPGTRLTVL.

This clone has a handful of counts. The chain links TRBV7-9 to TRBJ2-7; no firm D call. The CDR3 is made up of 14 amino acids. V lost 2 bases to trimming and J lost 4 bases, with 12 bases between them. CDR1 SEHNR and CDR2 FQNEAQ come from the germline V gene (reference sequence). The chain's CDR3 is CASSLITDTYEQYF. DNA of the CDR3: TGTGCCAGCAGCTTAATCACAGACACGTACGAGCAGTACTTC.

This clone has only a few counts. This rearrangement joins TRBV25-1 to TRBJ2-7; D is ambiguous. Germline lookup yields CDR1 MGHDK and CDR2 SYGVNS. V lost 4 bases, J lost 3 bases, and 10 bases lay in between. CDR3 length: 13 amino acids. The CDR3 spells CASSVSEFYEQYF. For the CDR3, the DNA is TGTGCCAGCAGTGTCTCTGAGTTCTACGAGCAGTACTTC.

This clone came up once. The chain recombines TRBV29-1 with TRBJ1-1, with D possibly TRBD1 on 6 matching bases. V shed 4 bases and J shed 1 base, with 19 bases lying between them. From germline, CDR1 is SQVTM and CDR2 ANQGSEA. This CDR3 has 16 residues. The CDR3 DNA sequence: TGCAGCGTTGCCCGAAACTCCCGGACAGAGAACACTGAAGCTTTCTTT. It specifies CSVARNSRTENTEAFF.

This clone has a handful of counts. This chain uses TRBV4-1 with TRBJ2-5; a weak D match, TRBD2 (5 bases). Per the germline V gene, CDR1 is MGHRA and CDR2 is YSYEKL. V lost 1 base and J lost 2, with 17 bases in between. This CDR3 comprises 17 residues. CDR3 in amino acids: CASSQVLTKGTQETQYF. DNA of the CDR3: TGCGCCAGCAGCCAAGTGTTGACTAAGGGCACTCAAGAGACCCAGTACTTC.

This clone appeared a few times. The chain employs TRBV6-1 and TRBJ2-7, with TRBD1 identical over 7 bases. The CDR3 covers 13 residues. Germline CDR1 and CDR2: MNHNS and SASEGT. J gave up 2 bases and V 6 bases, and 4 bases lay outside the gene matches. In DNA, the CDR3 is TGTGCCAGCAGGCCCGACAGGGCCTACGAGCAGTACTTC. Translation: CASRPDRAYEQYF.

The gene calls are TRBV29-1 and TRBJ2-5; the match to TRBD1 covers 9 bases. This CDR3 contains 14 residues. Germline V CDR1 and CDR2: SQVTM, ANQGSEA. J was trimmed by 1 base and V by 6 bases; bases with no gene match: 6. The CDR3 region has the DNA TGCAGCGTCACCGGGACAGGGAGCCAAGAGACCCAGTACTTC. Its translation: CSVTGTGSQETQYF.

This rearrangement joins TRBV5-1 to TRBJ1-1; D might be TRBD1 (6 bases). Germline CDR1 and CDR2: SGHRS and YFSETQ. V lost 2 bases, J lost 1 base, and 12 bases lay in between. The CDR3 has 15 residues. DNA of the CDR3: TGCGCCAGCAGCTTCGTGGACAGAACGAACACTGAAGCTTTCTTT. Protein product: CASSFVDRTNTEAFF. Full variable domain (remainder filled in from reference TRBV5-1 and TRBJ1-1): KAGVTQTPRYLIKTRGQQVTLSCSPISGHRSVSWYQQTPGQGLQFLFEYFSETQRNKGNFPGRFSGRQFSNSRSEMNVSTLELGDSALYLCASSFVDRTNTEAFFGQGTRLTVV.

The chain has TRBV29-1 and TRBJ2-5, with TRBD2 identical over 11 bases. This CDR3 spans 14 amino acids. CDR1 is SQVTM and CDR2 is ANQGSEA in the germline V gene. V lost 3 bases to trimming and J lost 2 bases; unmatched junction nucleotides: 2. Here the CDR3 reads CSVDGTSGQETQYF. The CDR3 DNA reads as TGCAGCGTTGATGGGACTAGCGGACAAGAGACCCAGTACTTC.

The chain has TRBV4-2 and TRBJ2-5; D is possibly TRBD1 or TRBD2 (7 bases each). The CDR3 is 14 residues long. Germline lookup yields CDR1 LGHNA and CDR2 YNFKEQ. V lost 2 bases to trimming and J lost 5 bases, with 12 bases between them. CDR3 nucleotides: TGTGCCAGCAGCCAACCAGGGGGAGGGGAGACCCAGTACTTC. It yields the protein CASSQPGGGETQYF.

The chain joins TRBV7-2 to TRBJ2-5; 7 bases map to TRBD1. Germline lookup yields CDR1 SGHTA and CDR2 FQGNSA. After removal of 2 bases from V and 5 bases from J, the junction contained 11 bases not matched to a gene. This CDR3 comprises 16 residues. This CDR3 is CASSLSPGGMGETQYF. The CDR3 region has the DNA TGTGCCAGCAGCTTATCCCCAGGGGGTATGGGGGAGACCCAGTACTTC.

Of note for this clone: The sample carries other DNA sequences with the same CDR3. V is TRBV4-3 and J is TRBJ2-3; weak D call: TRBD1 (5 bases). This CDR3 comprises 14 residues. V lost 0 bases, J lost 4 bases, and 8 bases lay in between. CDR1 is LGHNA and CDR2 is YSLEER in the germline V gene. CDR3: CASSQDRGPDTQYF. For the CDR3, the DNA is TGCGCCAGCAGCCAAGATAGGGGCCCAGATACGCAGTATTTT.

This clone was recorded once. The chain employs TRBV5-4 and TRBJ2-5; D ambiguous. The V gene's germline CDR1 is SGHNT and CDR2 YYREEE (reference sequence). This CDR3 region has 12 residues. V lost 4 bases and J lost 2, with 6 bases in between. The CDR3 is CASSRPQETQYF. The DNA for the CDR3 is TGTGCCAGCAGCCGACCACAAGAGACCCAGTACTTC.

This chain's CDR3 is CASRGQGGGYTF. CDR3 nucleotide sequence: TGCGCCAGCAGGGGACAGGGAGGAGGCTACACCTTC. The chain uses TRBV10-2 and TRBJ1-2, with 9 nucleotides matching TRBD1. Germline CDR1 WSHSY, CDR2 SAAADI. CDR3 length: 12 residues. With 6 bases clipped from V and 8 bases from J, the junction kept 4 bases outside the gene matches.

The rearrangement joins TRBV5-1 to TRBJ1-5; tentative D call: TRBD1 (5 bases). CDR1 and CDR2 (germline): SGHRS, YFSETQ. V lost 4 bases and J 5 bases, leaving 19 bases between the germline ends. The CDR3 runs to 16 residues. The CDR3 reads CASSPKGPGTDQPQHF. In DNA, the CDR3 is TGCGCCAGCAGCCCCAAAGGCCCGGGGACGGATCAGCCCCAGCATTTT. The whole variable domain, filled in from reference TRBV5-1 and TRBJ1-5, reads KAGVTQTPRYLIKTRGQQVTLSCSPISGHRSVSWYQQTPGQGLQFLFEYFSETQRNKGNFPGRFSGRQFSNSRSEMNVSTLELGDSALYLCASSPKGPGTDQPQHFGDGTRLSIL.

The rearrangement links TRBV7-4 to TRBJ1-3; D is ambiguous. Trimming cost V 3 bases and J 0 bases, with 12 bases left between them. Looked up from germline, CDR1 is SGHVT and CDR2 is SQSDAQ. CDR3 size: 16 residues. Here the CDR3 reads CASSFSCWSSGNTIYF. Written as DNA, the CDR3 is TGTGCCAGCAGCTTCTCATGCTGGAGCTCTGGAAACACCATATATTTT.

The CDR3 here is CASSVPSTDTQYF. CDR3 sequence (DNA): TGTGCCAGCAGCGTACCTAGCACAGATACGCAGTATTTT. V usage is TRBV9 and J usage is TRBJ2-3; no clear D. Germline V gene lookup returns CDR1 SGDLS and CDR2 YYNGEE. V was cut by 1 base and J by 0 bases, with 3 bases left in between. CDR3 length: 13 residues.